This is a list of T cell receptor beta chains from one sample in a study of blood T cell repertoires in COVID-19. Clones were sequenced by immunoSEQ multiplex PCR, and TCRdb holds only the in-frame ones, with some missing. The sample holds over 100,000 clones, roughly two thirds seen once. The material sequenced was peripheral blood. All receptors derive from a woman between 65 and 79 years old with acute or convalescent COVID-19. Both conserved end residues are part of each CDR3. The order of the fields is D gene, clone size, J gene, V gene, CDR3 protein, CDR3 DNA. The D gene is left open where the match is weak. Only some rows state a clone size, as once, few, many or a class for expanded clones.

d_call: TRBD1; clone_size: NA; j_call: TRBJ1-1; v_call: TRBV6-5; cdr3_aa: CASSYSSTGGAEAFF; cdr3_nt: TGTGCCAGCAGTTACTCCTCGACAGGGGGGGCTGAAGCTTTCTTT
d_call: NA; clone_size: NA; j_call: TRBJ2-7; v_call: TRBV5-6; cdr3_aa: CASSLDTGFPAEQYF; cdr3_nt: TGTGCCAGCAGCTTGGACACAGGGTTTCCCGCCGAGCAGTACTTC
d_call: TRBD2; clone_size: once; j_call: TRBJ2-2; v_call: TRBV6-5; cdr3_aa: CASRSSGRPGELFF; cdr3_nt: TGTGCCAGCAGAAGTAGCGGGAGACCAGGGGAGCTGTTTTTT
d_call: TRBD2; clone_size: few; j_call: TRBJ2-7; v_call: TRBV29-1; cdr3_aa: CSVVGGGLYEQYF; cdr3_nt: TGCAGCGTTGTTGGCGGGGGTTTGTACGAGCAGTACTTC
d_call: TRBD1; clone_size: once; j_call: TRBJ2-5; v_call: TRBV11-2; cdr3_aa: CASSPAGGGGTQYF; cdr3_nt: TGTGCCAGCAGCCCAGCAGGGGGCGGTGGGACCCAGTACTTC
d_call: TRBD1; clone_size: NA; j_call: TRBJ1-2; v_call: TRBV27; cdr3_aa: CASSRRPGQGTTNYGYTF; cdr3_nt: TGTGCCAGCAGCCGACGACCGGGACAGGGGACAACTAACTATGGCTACACCTTC
d_call: TRBD1; clone_size: NA; j_call: TRBJ2-5; v_call: TRBV27; cdr3_aa: CASSLRRDRGTQYF; cdr3_nt: TGTGCCAGCAGTTTGAGACGGGACAGGGGGACCCAGTACTTC
d_call: TRBD1; clone_size: NA; j_call: TRBJ1-6; v_call: TRBV15; cdr3_aa: CATSRGQGGSYNSPLHF; cdr3_nt: TGTGCCACCAGCCGGGGACAGGGGGGCTCCTATAATTCACCCCTCCACTTT
d_call: TRBD1; clone_size: few; j_call: TRBJ2-1; v_call: TRBV19; cdr3_aa: CASNYRGLDEQFF; cdr3_nt: TGTGCCAGTAATTACAGGGGGCTCGATGAGCAGTTCTTC
d_call: TRBD1; clone_size: once; j_call: TRBJ2-1; v_call: TRBV9; cdr3_aa: CASSLQQRGQSLNEQFF; cdr3_nt: TGTGCCAGCAGCCTACAGCAGAGGGGACAGTCGTTGAATGAGCAGTTCTTC
d_call: TRBD1; clone_size: NA; j_call: TRBJ1-5; v_call: TRBV2; cdr3_aa: CASSGDRGQPQHF; cdr3_nt: TGTGCCAGCAGTGGGGACAGAGGCCAGCCCCAGCATTTT
d_call: NA; clone_size: many; j_call: TRBJ2-7; v_call: TRBV12-2; cdr3_aa: CASRRGLNRSYEQYF; cdr3_nt: TGTGCAAGTCGCCGGGGACTAAATCGTTCCTACGAGCAGTACTTC
d_call: NA; clone_size: NA; j_call: TRBJ1-1; v_call: TRBV3-1/TRBV3-2; cdr3_aa: CASSQRQVLTEAFF; cdr3_nt: TGTGCCAGCAGCCAGAGACAGGTACTCACTGAAGCTTTCTTT
d_call: NA; clone_size: NA; j_call: TRBJ1-5; v_call: TRBV19; cdr3_aa: CASSIVMGHKQPQHF; cdr3_nt: TGTGCCAGTAGTATAGTAATGGGCCACAAGCAGCCCCAGCATTTT
d_call: NA; clone_size: once; j_call: TRBJ1-1; v_call: TRBV23-1; cdr3_aa: CASTDGRGAVTEAFF; cdr3_nt: TGCGCCAGCACCGACGGCCGGGGAGCGGTCACTGAAGCTTTCTTT
d_call: NA; clone_size: NA; j_call: TRBJ2-7; v_call: TRBV30; cdr3_aa: CAWDTTGYDEQYF; cdr3_nt: TGTGCCTGGGACACCACAGGGTACGACGAGCAGTACTTC
d_call: TRBD1; clone_size: NA; j_call: TRBJ1-2; v_call: TRBV4-3; cdr3_aa: CASRELLDREGYGYTF; cdr3_nt: TGCGCCAGCAGAGAACTTTTGGACAGGGAGGGCTATGGCTACACCTTC
d_call: TRBD1; clone_size: NA; j_call: TRBJ1-5; v_call: TRBV6-6; cdr3_aa: CASSHGQGAGNQPQHF; cdr3_nt: TGTGCCAGCAGCCACGGCCAGGGGGCGGGCAATCAGCCCCAGCATTTT
d_call: TRBD1; clone_size: NA; j_call: TRBJ1-3; v_call: TRBV6-5; cdr3_aa: CASSLGQGTGNTIYF; cdr3_nt: TGTGCCAGCAGTCTGGGACAGGGGACTGGAAACACCATATATTTT
d_call: NA; clone_size: NA; j_call: TRBJ1-1; v_call: TRBV6-5; cdr3_aa: CASSSPYFGDDEAFF; cdr3_nt: TGTGCCAGCAGTTCCCCTTATTTCGGAGATGATGAAGCTTTCTTT
d_call: NA; clone_size: NA; j_call: TRBJ2-4; v_call: TRBV28; cdr3_aa: CASSAFSPRFKNIQYF; cdr3_nt: TGTGCCAGCAGCGCATTTTCACCCCGGTTCAAAAACATTCAGTACTTC
d_call: NA; clone_size: NA; j_call: TRBJ2-5; v_call: TRBV21-1; cdr3_aa: CASRKTGTGGETQYF; cdr3_nt: TGTGCCAGCAGGAAAACCGGGACAGGGGGGGAGACCCAGTACTTC